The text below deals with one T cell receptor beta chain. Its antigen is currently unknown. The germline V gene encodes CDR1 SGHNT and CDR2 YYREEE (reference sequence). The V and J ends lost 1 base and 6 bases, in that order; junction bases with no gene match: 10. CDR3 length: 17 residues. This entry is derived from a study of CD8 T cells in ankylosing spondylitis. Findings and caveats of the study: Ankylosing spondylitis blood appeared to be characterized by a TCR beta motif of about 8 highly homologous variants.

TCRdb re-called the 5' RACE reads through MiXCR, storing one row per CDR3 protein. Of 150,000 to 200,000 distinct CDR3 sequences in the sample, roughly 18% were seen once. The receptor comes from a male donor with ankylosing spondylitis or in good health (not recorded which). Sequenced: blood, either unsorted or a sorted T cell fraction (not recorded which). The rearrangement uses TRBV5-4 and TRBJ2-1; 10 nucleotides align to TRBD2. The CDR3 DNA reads TGTGCCAGCAGCTTGTCTCTAGCGGGAGCTATAGGCAATGAGCAGTTCTTC. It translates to CASSLSLAGAIGNEQFF.